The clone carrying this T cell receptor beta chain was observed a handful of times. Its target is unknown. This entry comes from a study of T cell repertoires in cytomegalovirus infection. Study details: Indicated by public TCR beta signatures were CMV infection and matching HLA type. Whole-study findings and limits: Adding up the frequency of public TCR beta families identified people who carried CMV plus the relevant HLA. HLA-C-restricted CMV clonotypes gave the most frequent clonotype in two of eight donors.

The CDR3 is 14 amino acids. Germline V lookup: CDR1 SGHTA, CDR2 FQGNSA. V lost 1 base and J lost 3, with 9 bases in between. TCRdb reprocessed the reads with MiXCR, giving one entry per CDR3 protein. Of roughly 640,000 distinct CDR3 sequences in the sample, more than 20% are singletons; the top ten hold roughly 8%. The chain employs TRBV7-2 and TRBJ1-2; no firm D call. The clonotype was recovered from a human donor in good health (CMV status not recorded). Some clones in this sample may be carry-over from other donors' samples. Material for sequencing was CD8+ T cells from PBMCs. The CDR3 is CASSLEGAYYGYTF. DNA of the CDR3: TGTGCCAGCAGCTTAGAGGGTGCTTACTATGGCTACACCTTC.